Listed below are T cell receptor beta chains from one sample, sequenced in a study of PD-L1 blockade in urothelial cancer. Method: immunoSEQ multiplex PCR; TCRdb's copy keeps in-frame clones and lacks some. The sample has 35,000 to 50,000 clones, about four fifths seen once. Sequencing was performed on PBMCs, taken around atezolizumab (anti-PD-L1) treatment. Every receptor here comes from a man aged 60 to 75 with urothelial cancer. CDR3s include the opening cysteine and the closing phenylalanine or tryptophan. For some rows the clone size is stated as once, few or many, or as a class when expanded; others skip it.

TRBV5-4,NA,CASSSPGQGARVPYGYTF
TRBV11-3,NA,CASSQTSYNEQFF
TRBV6-4,NA,CASRLQGYGNSPLHF
TRBV7-9,NA,CASSLSFRGPVWETQYF
TRBV18,NA,CASSLDRATDTQYF
TRBV6-1,NA,CASERQGAVEKLFF
TRBV28,NA,CASSSGAGDMNTEAFF
TRBV6-6,few,CASSPGAYEQYF
TRBV5-1,NA,CASSLSGGWGETQYF
TRBV11-2,NA,CASSEGGGTGVEQYF
TRBV28,NA,CASSTTGDSYEQYF
TRBV30,NA,CAWGEEDYGYTF
TRBV6-5,NA,CATTLPGQGCTEAFF
TRBV6-5,few,CASSYERNTEAFF
TRBV15,NA,CATSRGGRPAGEETQYF
TRBV6-5,NA,CASSYSNGGGGELFF
TRBV19,NA,CASSIDRSTDTQYF
TRBV19,NA,CASTTQGQTGELFF
TRBV5-5,once,CASSLYTDTQYF